One and the same sample provided the 24 T cell receptor beta chains below, sequenced in a study of blood T cell repertoires in COVID-19. TCRdb's copy holds only in-frame clones and misses some; the assay was immunoSEQ multiplex PCR. The table shows about 74,000 clones, with about 91% occurring only once. Sequencing input: peripheral blood. Every receptor here comes from a woman of 80 years or more with active or convalescent COVID-19.

The CDR3 is CASSSGQGWEKLFF. CDR3 coding DNA: TGTGCCAGCAGCTCTGGACAGGGCTGGGAAAAACTGTTTTTT. The J gene is TRBJ1-4, the V gene TRBV7-2, with 8 bases lining up with TRBD1. The CDR3 sequence is 14 residues long. CDR1 and CDR2 (germline): SGHTA, FQGNSA. The ends lost 4 bases at V and 8 bases at J; junction bases unmatched: 6. Complete variable domain (other parts from reference TRBV7-2 and TRBJ1-4): GAGVSQSPSNKVTEKGKDVELRCDPISGHTALYWYRQSLGQGLEFLIYFQGNSAPDKSGLPSDRFSAERTGGSVSTLTIQRTQQEDSAVYLCASSSGQGWEKLFFGSGTQLSVL.

The chain has TRBV29-1 and TRBJ1-2, with a weak D call TRBD1 (6 bases). Trimming stripped 4 bases from V and 3 bases from J, with 9 bases between. The germline V gene has CDR1 SQVTM and CDR2 ANQGSEA. The CDR3 has 12 residues. The CDR3 region has the DNA TGCAGCGTTGCAGGGGCTGACTATGGCTACACCTTC. This encodes CSVAGADYGYTF. Looking up the rest from reference TRBV29-1 and TRBJ1-2 gives the full variable domain: SAVISQKPSRDICQRGTSLTIQCQVDSQVTMMFWYRQQPGQSLTLIATANQGSEATYESGFVIDKFPISRPNLTFSTLTVSNMSPEDSSIYLCSVAGADYGYTFGSGTRLTVV.

The J gene is TRBJ2-5, the V gene TRBV6-2 or TRBV6-3; weak D call: TRBD1 (7 bases). The V and J ends lost 6 bases and 2 bases respectively, with 13 bases between them. This CDR3 is built from 14 residues. Per the germline V gene, CDR1 is MNHEY and CDR2 is SVGEGT. DNA of the CDR3: TGTGCCAGCAGCCCCAGGGGGAGGCAAGAGACCCAGTACTTC. The encoded protein is CASSPRGRQETQYF.

The rearrangement uses TRBV19 and TRBJ2-4; 7 nucleotides agree with TRBD1. The CDR3 consists of 14 residues. CDR1 LNHDA and CDR2 SQIVND come from the germline V gene (reference sequence). The junction had 7 bases not matched to a gene; V was cut back by 5 bases and J by 6 bases. The CDR3 protein is CASSLWDSGNIQYF. In DNA, the CDR3 is TGTGCCAGTAGTCTTTGGGACAGCGGAAACATTCAGTACTTC.

The rearrangement links TRBV6-6 to TRBJ1-6, with D possibly being TRBD1 (6 bases). The CDR3 covers 17 residues. Germline assignment: CDR1 MNHNY and CDR2 SVGAGI (reference sequence). V was shortened by 5 bases and J by 0 bases, with 14 bases between the two germline ends. In DNA form, the CDR3 reads TGTGCCAGCAGTCTTCTACAGGGTCCCTCCTATAATTCACCCCTCCACTTT. This translates into CASSLLQGPSYNSPLHF.

The V call is TRBV4-3, the J call TRBJ2-3, with TRBD2 matching over 10 bases. Germline V gene data show CDR1 as LGHNA and CDR2 as YSLEER. The CDR3 extends over 17 amino acids. V shed 3 bases and J 1 base; nucleotides not matched to a gene: 7. This chain's CDR3 is CASSQGPLAGGTDTQYF. The CDR3 nucleotides read TGCGCCAGCAGCCAGGGACCCCTAGCGGGGGGCACAGATACGCAGTATTTT.

The genes are TRBV15 and TRBJ2-7; 8 nucleotides line up with TRBD1. Trimming cost V 5 bases and J 2 bases; bases outside gene matches: 11. CDR1 is LNHNV, CDR2 YYDKDF, per germline (reference sequence). CDR3 size: 16 residues. The CDR3 region is CATSLKRGTGPYEQYF. DNA for the CDR3: TGTGCCACCAGCTTAAAACGGGGGACAGGTCCCTACGAGCAGTACTTC.

The rearrangement links TRBV28 to TRBJ2-1; 13 bases line up with TRBD2. V shed 3 bases and J 5 bases; nucleotides not matched to a gene: 1. CDR1 and CDR2 from the germline V gene are MDHEN and SYDVKM. The CDR3 loop spans 15 amino acids. CDR3 nucleotide sequence: TGTGCCAGCAGTTTGGGACTAGCGGGGAACAATGAGCAGTTCTTC. This translates into CASSLGLAGNNEQFF.

The chain joins TRBV30 to TRBJ2-5; 7 bases are a match to TRBD2. V lost 0 bases, J lost 4 bases, and 2 bases stayed unmatched. This CDR3 is 13 amino acids long. Germline V gene sequence: CDR1 GTSNPN, CDR2 SVGIG (reference sequence). DNA of the CDR3: TGTGCCTGGAGTGTCGGGGGGACAGAGACCCAGTACTTC. Amino acids: CAWSVGGTETQYF.

The chain joins TRBV27 to TRBJ2-4; D is perhaps TRBD1 (5 bases). Germline V lookup: CDR1 MNHEY, CDR2 SMNVEV (reference sequence). This CDR3 spans 13 amino acids. The V end lost 3 bases, the J end lost 9 bases, and 12 bases lay between the germline ends. The CDR3 DNA sequence: TGTGCCAGCAGTTTCGGGTCCACAGGCATTCAGTACTTC. Amino acids: CASSFGSTGIQYF.

The chain recombines TRBV27 with TRBJ1-6, with 8 positions matching TRBD1. The ends lost 3 bases at V and 10 bases at J; junction bases unmatched: 5. The CDR3 is 14 amino acids. Germline CDR1 is MNHEY and CDR2 is SMNVEV (reference sequence). The CDR3 is CASSFADRASPLHF. The CDR3 nucleotides are TGTGCCAGCAGTTTCGCGGACAGGGCCTCACCCCTCCACTTT.

The V gene is TRBV5-1, the J gene TRBJ2-2; 7 bases agree with TRBD1. Germline V gives CDR1 SGHRS, CDR2 YFSETQ. The V segment lost 0 bases and the J segment 3 bases; nucleotides outside the gene matches: 2. This CDR3 is built from 15 residues. CDR3 sequence reads: CASSLDRGDTGELFF. The DNA for the CDR3 is TGCGCCAGCAGCTTGGACAGGGGCGACACCGGGGAGCTGTTTTTT.

V gene TRBV3-1 (or the pseudogene TRBV3-2) combines with J gene TRBJ2-1; TRBD1 might be the D (6 bases). Trimming stripped 0 bases from V and 6 bases from J, with 12 bases between. CDR3 length: 15 residues. CDR1 LGHDT and CDR2 YNNKEL come from the germline V gene (reference sequence). The CDR3 loop is CASSQDRGRGNEQFF. The DNA of the CDR3 is TGTGCCAGCAGCCAAGATCGGGGCAGGGGCAATGAGCAGTTCTTC.

This clone showed up just a few times. The chain couples TRBV2 to TRBJ2-2; D is unclear. Germline V gene data show CDR1 as SNHLY and CDR2 as FYNNEI. CDR3 length equals 15 residues. The germline V and J ends were trimmed by 1 base and 7 bases, with 13 bases remaining between them. CDR3 DNA sequence: TGTGCCAGCAGTGAAGAGCGAGATGTCTTCGGGGAGCTGTTTTTT. This translates into CASSEERDVFGELFF. Looking up the rest from reference TRBV2 and TRBJ2-2 gives the full variable domain: EPEVTQTPSHQVTQMGQEVILRCVPISNHLYFYWYRQILGQKVEFLVSFYNNEISEKSEIFDDQFSVERPDGSNFTLKIRSTKLEDSAMYFCASSEERDVFGELFFGEGSRLTVL.

The chain couples TRBV5-4 to TRBJ1-2; D might be TRBD1 (6 bases). The CDR3 length is 15 residues. Trimming shortened V by 3 bases and J by 6 bases, and 18 bases separated the two germline ends. Per germline, CDR1 SGHNT and CDR2 YYREEE (reference sequence). The DNA for the CDR3 is TGTGCCAGCAGCTGGGTTGAGAGGGGGAAGGATGGCTACACCTTC. Residues: CASSWVERGKDGYTF.

The chain employs TRBV11-2 and TRBJ1-5, with no clear D. V lost 2 bases to trimming and J lost 1 base, with 9 bases between them. The CDR3 has 15 amino acids. Germline V lookup: CDR1 SGHAT, CDR2 FQNNGV. In DNA form, the CDR3 reads TGTGCCAGCAGCTTAAGAGGGTGGAGCAATCAGCCCCAGCATTTT. This translates into CASSLRGWSNQPQHF.

The gene calls are TRBV19 and TRBJ1-5, with a weak D call TRBD1 (6 bases). Between the trimmed V and J ends, which lost 6 bases and 1 base, there was a span of 13 bases. The CDR3 contains 15 residues. CDR1 is LNHDA and CDR2 is SQIVND in the germline V gene (reference sequence). The CDR3 sequence: CASRTYRESNQPQHF. DNA for the CDR3: TGTGCCAGTAGAACGTACAGGGAAAGCAATCAGCCCCAGCATTTT.

The rearrangement links TRBV24-1 to TRBJ1-5; 7 bases map to TRBD1. V shed 6 bases, J shed 2 bases, and the junction held 6 bases outside the gene matches. The CDR3 runs 15 residues. The V gene's germline CDR1 is KGHDR and CDR2 SFDVKD. The CDR3 DNA reads TGTGCCACCAGTAGGGGACAGACTGGCAATCAGCCCCAGCATTTT. Amino acid sequence: CATSRGQTGNQPQHF.

The chain links TRBV24-1 to TRBJ1-6; 7 positions agree with TRBD1. V dropped 4 bases and J dropped 10; count of bases not matched to a gene: 12. This CDR3 spans 16 amino acids. The germline V gene has CDR1 KGHDR and CDR2 SFDVKD. CDR3 sequence: CATSDLDRSSDSPLHF. The CDR3 coding sequence is TGTGCCACCAGTGACCTGGACAGGTCGTCAGACTCACCCCTCCACTTT.

This clone was detected a few times. CDR3 nucleotide sequence: TGTGCCTCCGCCGCAGGGAAGGGAAACACCATATATTTT. Its translation: CASAAGKGNTIYF. This chain joins TRBV10-3 and TRBJ1-3, with D possibly TRBD1 on 5 matching bases. V was pared by 11 bases and J by 4 bases, with 15 bases between. This CDR3 region has 13 residues. Per the germline V gene, CDR1 is ENHRY and CDR2 is SYGVKD.

This clone was observed once. The rearrangement joins TRBV18 to TRBJ2-1; TRBD2 is a possible D gene (5 bases). The V end lost 3 bases, the J end lost 6 bases, and 24 bases lay between the germline ends. Germline V CDR1 and CDR2: KGHSH, LQKENI. The CDR3 loop spans 18 amino acids. CDR3 DNA: TGTGCCAGCTCACCCTCCTTCGGGTTTAGCGCCGGTGGCAATGAGCAGTTCTTC. Its translation: CASSPSFGFSAGGNEQFF.

The chain is built from TRBV7-2 and TRBJ1-3; D call uncertain. This CDR3 contains 16 residues. V shed 2 bases and J shed 1 base, with 12 bases lying between them. The germline gives CDR1 SGHTA, CDR2 FQGNSA. The CDR3 nucleotides read TGTGCCAGCAGCTTAATGACCCCCGGGTCTGGAAACACCATATATTTT. It encodes CASSLMTPGSGNTIYF.

V is TRBV5-1 and J is TRBJ1-1; D call uncertain. V lost 2 bases and J lost 0, with 8 bases in between. The CDR3 contains 14 residues. Per the germline V gene, CDR1 is SGHRS and CDR2 is YFSETQ. The CDR3 DNA reads TGCGCCAGCAGCTTACGGGTTCTGAACACTGAAGCTTTCTTT. It translates to CASSLRVLNTEAFF.

The J gene is TRBJ2-2, the V gene TRBV18; D possibly corresponds to TRBD2 (6 bases). V was pared by 4 bases and J by 0 bases, with 9 bases between. The V gene's germline CDR1 is KGHSH and CDR2 LQKENI. The CDR3 spans 15 residues. CDR3 bases: TGTGCCAGCTCACTCGGGGGATCGAACACCGGGGAGCTGTTTTTT. Its translation: CASSLGGSNTGELFF.